This TCR beta chain was retrieved from a study of T cells in localized non-small cell lung cancer. General observations from the study: Uninvolved adjacent lung had higher T cell clonality than tumor and all other tissues.

This clone was detected a few times. What it recognizes is unknown. Here immunoSEQ multiplex PCR was the method, and the copy in TCRdb shows in-frame clones only, minus some. The data contain about 2,200 clones, 28% of them singletons. The J segment lost 1 base and the V segment lost 5 bases, leaving 4 bases of the junction unmatched. The CDR3 contains 14 residues. CDR1 MNHGY and CDR2 SAAAGT come from the germline V gene. The receptor's source is a male donor at least 60 years old with stage III squamous cell lung carcinoma. This sequence joins TRBV6-8 and TRBJ2-7; 8 bases agree with TRBD1. The sequencing used lung tumor tissue, collected before any cancer treatment. The CDR3 spells CASSRDRGSYEQYF. In nucleotides, the CDR3 is TGTGCCAGCAGTCGAGACAGGGGTTCCTACGAGCAGTACTTC.